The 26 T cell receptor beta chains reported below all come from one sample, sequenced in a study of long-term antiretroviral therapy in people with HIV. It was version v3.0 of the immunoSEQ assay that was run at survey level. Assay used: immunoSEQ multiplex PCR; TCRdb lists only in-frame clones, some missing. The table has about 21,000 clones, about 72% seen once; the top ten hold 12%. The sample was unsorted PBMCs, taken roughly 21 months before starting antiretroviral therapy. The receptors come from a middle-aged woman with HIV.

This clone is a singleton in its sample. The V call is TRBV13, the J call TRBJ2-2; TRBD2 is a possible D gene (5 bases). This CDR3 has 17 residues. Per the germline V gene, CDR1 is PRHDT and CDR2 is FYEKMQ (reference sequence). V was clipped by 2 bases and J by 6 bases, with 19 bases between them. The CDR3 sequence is CASSLTFLTSGSGELFF. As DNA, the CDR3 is TGTGCCAGCAGCTTAACCTTCCTGACGTCGGGGTCCGGGGAGCTGTTTTTT.

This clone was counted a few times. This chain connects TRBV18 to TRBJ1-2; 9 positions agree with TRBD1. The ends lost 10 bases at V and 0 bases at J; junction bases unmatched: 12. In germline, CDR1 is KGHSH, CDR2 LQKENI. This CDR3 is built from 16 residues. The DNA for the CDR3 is TGTGCCACCCAAAGGACAGGGGCAGGAGCTAACTATGGCTACACCTTC. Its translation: CATQRTGAGANYGYTF.

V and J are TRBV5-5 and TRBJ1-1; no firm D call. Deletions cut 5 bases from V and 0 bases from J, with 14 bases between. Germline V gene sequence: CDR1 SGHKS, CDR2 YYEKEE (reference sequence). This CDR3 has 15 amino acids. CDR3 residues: CASRSWPAMNTEAFF. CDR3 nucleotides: TGTGCCAGCAGATCATGGCCAGCTATGAACACTGAAGCTTTCTTT.

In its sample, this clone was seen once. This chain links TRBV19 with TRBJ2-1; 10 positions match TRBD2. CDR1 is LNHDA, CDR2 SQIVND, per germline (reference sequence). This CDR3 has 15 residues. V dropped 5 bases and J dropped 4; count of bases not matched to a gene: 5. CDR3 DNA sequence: TGTGCCAGTAGTTTATCGACTAGCGGGTACAATGAGCAGTTCTTC. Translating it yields CASSLSTSGYNEQFF.

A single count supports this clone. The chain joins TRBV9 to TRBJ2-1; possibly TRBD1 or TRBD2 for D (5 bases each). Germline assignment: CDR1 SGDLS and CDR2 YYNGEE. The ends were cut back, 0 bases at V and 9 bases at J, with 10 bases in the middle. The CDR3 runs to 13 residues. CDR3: CASSVAPGTEQFF. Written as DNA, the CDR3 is TGTGCCAGCAGCGTAGCTCCGGGGACTGAGCAGTTCTTC.

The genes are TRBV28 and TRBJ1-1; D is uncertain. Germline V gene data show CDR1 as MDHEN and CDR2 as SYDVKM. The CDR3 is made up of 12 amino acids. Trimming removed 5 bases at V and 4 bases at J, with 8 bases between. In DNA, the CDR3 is TGTGCCAGCAGTGTTACCCCCACTGAAGCTTTCTTT. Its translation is CASSVTPTEAFF.

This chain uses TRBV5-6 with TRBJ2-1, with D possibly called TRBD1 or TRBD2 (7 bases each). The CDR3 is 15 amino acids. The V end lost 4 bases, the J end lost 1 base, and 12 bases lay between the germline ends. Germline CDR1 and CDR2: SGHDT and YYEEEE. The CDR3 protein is CASSQGGGSYNEQFF. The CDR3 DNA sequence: TGTGCCAGCAGCCAGGGGGGGGGATCCTACAATGAGCAGTTCTTC.

The chain's CDR3 is CASTVPGNEQFF. For the CDR3, the DNA is TGTGCCAGCACCGTGCCCGGGAATGAGCAGTTCTTC. This chain joins TRBV5-4 and TRBJ2-1; D gene unclear. Per the germline V gene, CDR1 is SGHNT and CDR2 is YYREEE (reference sequence). This CDR3 has 12 residues. Trimming cost V 6 bases and J 7 bases, with 11 bases left between them.

The CDR3 loop reads CSARLAYEQYF. In DNA, the CDR3 is TGCAGTGCTAGGTTGGCGTACGAGCAGTACTTC. The chain uses TRBV20-1 and TRBJ2-7; D remains ambiguous. Germline V gives CDR1 DFQATT, CDR2 SNEGSKA (reference sequence). The CDR3 is 11 amino acids. V shed 3 bases and J shed 4 bases, with 7 bases lying between them.

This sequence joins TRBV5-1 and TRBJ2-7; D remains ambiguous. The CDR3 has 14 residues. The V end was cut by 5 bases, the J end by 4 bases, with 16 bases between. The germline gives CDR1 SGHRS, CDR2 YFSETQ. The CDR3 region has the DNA TGCGCCAGCAGTTTAACCCGGTCGGAGTACGAGCAGTACTTC. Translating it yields CASSLTRSEYEQYF.

The CDR3 sequence is CASSYEGTEAFF. The CDR3 DNA reads as TGTGCCAGCAGTTACGAGGGGACTGAAGCTTTCTTT. This chain uses TRBV6-5 with TRBJ1-1, with D perhaps TRBD1 (5 bases). Germline CDR1 reads MNHEY; CDR2 reads SVGAGI. The CDR3 spans 12 residues. V lost 2 bases and J 5 bases, leaving 6 bases between the germline ends.

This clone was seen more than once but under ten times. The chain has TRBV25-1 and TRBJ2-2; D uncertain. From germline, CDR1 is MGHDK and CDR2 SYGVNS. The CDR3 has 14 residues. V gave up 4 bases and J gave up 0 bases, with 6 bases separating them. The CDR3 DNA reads TGTGCCAGCAGTGGGTGGACGAACACCGGGGAGCTGTTTTTT. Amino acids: CASSGWTNTGELFF.

The CDR3 nucleotides are TGCGCCAGCTCCGAGGGCCCCGGGGGCACTGAAGCTTTCTTT. Amino acids: CASSEGPGGTEAFF. The rearrangement uses TRBV5-1 and TRBJ1-1, with TRBD1 as a possible D gene (5 bases). Germline CDR1 SGHRS, CDR2 YFSETQ. The CDR3 has 14 amino acids. With 7 bases removed from V and 4 bases from J, the gap between germline ends came to 17 bases.

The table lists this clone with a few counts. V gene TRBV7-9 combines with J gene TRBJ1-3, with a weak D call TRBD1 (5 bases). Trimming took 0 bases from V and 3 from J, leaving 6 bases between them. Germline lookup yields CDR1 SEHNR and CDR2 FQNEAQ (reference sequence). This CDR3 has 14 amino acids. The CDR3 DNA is TGTGCCAGCAGCTTAGCGGGGGATGGAAACACCATATATTTT. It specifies CASSLAGDGNTIYF.

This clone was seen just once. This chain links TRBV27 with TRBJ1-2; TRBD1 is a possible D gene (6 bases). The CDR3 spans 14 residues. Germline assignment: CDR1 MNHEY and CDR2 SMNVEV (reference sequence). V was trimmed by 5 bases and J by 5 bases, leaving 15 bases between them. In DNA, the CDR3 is TGTGCCAGCAGTCCCTGGACAGACCGATATGGCTACACCTTC. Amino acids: CASSPWTDRYGYTF.

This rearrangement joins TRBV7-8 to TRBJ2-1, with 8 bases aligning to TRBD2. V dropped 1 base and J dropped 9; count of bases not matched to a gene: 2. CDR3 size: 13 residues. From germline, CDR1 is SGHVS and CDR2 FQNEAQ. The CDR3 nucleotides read TGTGCCAGCAGCTTAGGACTAGCGAGTGAGCAGTTCTTC. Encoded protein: CASSLGLASEQFF.

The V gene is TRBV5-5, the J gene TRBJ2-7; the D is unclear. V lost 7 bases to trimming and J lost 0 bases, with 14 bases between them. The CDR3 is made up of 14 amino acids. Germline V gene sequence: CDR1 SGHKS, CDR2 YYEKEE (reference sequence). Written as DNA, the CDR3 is TGTGCCAGCCACCCAGACACGAGCTCCTACGAGCAGTACTTC. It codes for CASHPDTSSYEQYF.

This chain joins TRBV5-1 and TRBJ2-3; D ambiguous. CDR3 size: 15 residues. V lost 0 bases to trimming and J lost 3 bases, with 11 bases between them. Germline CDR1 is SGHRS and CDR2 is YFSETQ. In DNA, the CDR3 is TGCGCCAGCAGCTTGGCCGTGGTCCGTACAGATACGCAGTATTTT. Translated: CASSLAVVRTDTQYF. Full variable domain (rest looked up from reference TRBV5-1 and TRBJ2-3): KAGVTQTPRYLIKTRGQQVTLSCSPISGHRSVSWYQQTPGQGLQFLFEYFSETQRNKGNFPGRFSGRQFSNSRSEMNVSTLELGDSALYLCASSLAVVRTDTQYFGPGTRLTVL.

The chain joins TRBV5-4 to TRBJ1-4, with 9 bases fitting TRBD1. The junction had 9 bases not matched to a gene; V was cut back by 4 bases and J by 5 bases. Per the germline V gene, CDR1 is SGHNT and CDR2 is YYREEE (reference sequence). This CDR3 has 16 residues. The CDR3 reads CASSLGQGGRNEKLFF. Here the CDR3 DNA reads TGTGCCAGCAGCCTGGGACAGGGCGGACGCAATGAAAAACTGTTTTTT.

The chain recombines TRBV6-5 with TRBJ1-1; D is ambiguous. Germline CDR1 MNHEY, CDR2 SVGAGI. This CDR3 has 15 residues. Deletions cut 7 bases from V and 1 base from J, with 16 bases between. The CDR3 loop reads CASNLALGRNTEAFF. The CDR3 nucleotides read TGTGCCAGCAATCTTGCCTTGGGGAGGAACACTGAAGCTTTCTTT.

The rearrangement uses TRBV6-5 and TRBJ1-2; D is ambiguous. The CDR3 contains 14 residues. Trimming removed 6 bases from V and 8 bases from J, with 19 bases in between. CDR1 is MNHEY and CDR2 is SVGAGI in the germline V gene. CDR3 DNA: TGTGCCAGCAGCTTCCGGACCGCCACTAGCGGCTACACCTTC. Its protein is CASSFRTATSGYTF.

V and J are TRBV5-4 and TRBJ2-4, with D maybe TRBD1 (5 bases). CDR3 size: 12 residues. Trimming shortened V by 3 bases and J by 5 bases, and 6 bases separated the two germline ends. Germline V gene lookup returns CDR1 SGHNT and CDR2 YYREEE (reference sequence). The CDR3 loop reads CASSSTENIQYF. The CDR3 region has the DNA TGTGCCAGCAGCTCGACAGAAAACATTCAGTACTTC.

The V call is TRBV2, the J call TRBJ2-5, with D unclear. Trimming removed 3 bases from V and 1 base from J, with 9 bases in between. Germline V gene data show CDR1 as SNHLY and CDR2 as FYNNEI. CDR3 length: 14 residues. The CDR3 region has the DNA TGTGCCAGCAGTGAGTTCTCAGTCCAAGAGACCCAGTACTTC. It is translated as CASSEFSVQETQYF.

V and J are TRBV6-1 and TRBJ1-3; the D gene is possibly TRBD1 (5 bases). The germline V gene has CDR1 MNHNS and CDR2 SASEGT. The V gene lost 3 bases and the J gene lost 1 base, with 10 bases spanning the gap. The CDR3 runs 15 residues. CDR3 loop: CASSDTGTSGNTIYF. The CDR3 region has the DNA TGTGCCAGCAGTGACACCGGGACTTCTGGAAACACCATATATTTT.

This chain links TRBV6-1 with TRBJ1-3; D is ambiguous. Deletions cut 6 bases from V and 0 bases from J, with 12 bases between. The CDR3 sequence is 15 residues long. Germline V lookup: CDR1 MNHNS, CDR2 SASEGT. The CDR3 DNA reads TGTGCCAGCAGGGTGACACCGTTCTCTGGAAACACCATATATTTT. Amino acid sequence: CASRVTPFSGNTIYF.

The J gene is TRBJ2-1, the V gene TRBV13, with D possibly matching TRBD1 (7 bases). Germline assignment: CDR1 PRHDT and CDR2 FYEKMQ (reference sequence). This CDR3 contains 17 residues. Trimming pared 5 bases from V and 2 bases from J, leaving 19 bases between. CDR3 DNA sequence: TGTGCCAGCAGCAGCCCGGGGGACAGTCCAGCCTACAATGAGCAGTTCTTC. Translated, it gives CASSSPGDSPAYNEQFF.